The clone carrying this T cell receptor beta chain was recorded only once. The target antigen is unknown. The V gene's germline CDR1 is MNHEY and CDR2 SVGEGT. The CDR3 is made up of 18 amino acids. The data originate from a study of post-analysis software for immune sequencing data. Across the whole study: Secondary progressive, relapsing-remitting and progressive-relapsing multiple sclerosis were among the included disease courses. Study results and limitations: Controls showed lower frequencies than patients for roughly 5 TRBV segments, and TRBV5-6, TRBV5-1 and TRBV20-1 were among these. Controls showed significantly higher normalized Chao1 diversity than did multiple sclerosis patients.

Unique molecular identifiers tagged the TCR beta cDNA libraries. TCRdb reprocessed the PCR reads via MiXCR and lists one record per CDR3 protein. The sample shows 550,000 to 700,000 distinct CDR3 sequences, around 40% of them seen only once. This chain joins TRBV6-2 or TRBV6-3 and TRBJ2-4; 8 nucleotides agree with TRBD2. The last part of the DNA fits TRBJ2-7 better; the J call may be wrong. This TCR came from a girl under 18 with multiple sclerosis. What was sequenced was blood. CDR3 in amino acids: CASSLNLRSGRPSYEQYF. CDR3 nucleotides: TGTGCCAGCAGTCTCAATTTGAGGAGCGGGAGACCCTCCTACGAGCAGTACTTC.